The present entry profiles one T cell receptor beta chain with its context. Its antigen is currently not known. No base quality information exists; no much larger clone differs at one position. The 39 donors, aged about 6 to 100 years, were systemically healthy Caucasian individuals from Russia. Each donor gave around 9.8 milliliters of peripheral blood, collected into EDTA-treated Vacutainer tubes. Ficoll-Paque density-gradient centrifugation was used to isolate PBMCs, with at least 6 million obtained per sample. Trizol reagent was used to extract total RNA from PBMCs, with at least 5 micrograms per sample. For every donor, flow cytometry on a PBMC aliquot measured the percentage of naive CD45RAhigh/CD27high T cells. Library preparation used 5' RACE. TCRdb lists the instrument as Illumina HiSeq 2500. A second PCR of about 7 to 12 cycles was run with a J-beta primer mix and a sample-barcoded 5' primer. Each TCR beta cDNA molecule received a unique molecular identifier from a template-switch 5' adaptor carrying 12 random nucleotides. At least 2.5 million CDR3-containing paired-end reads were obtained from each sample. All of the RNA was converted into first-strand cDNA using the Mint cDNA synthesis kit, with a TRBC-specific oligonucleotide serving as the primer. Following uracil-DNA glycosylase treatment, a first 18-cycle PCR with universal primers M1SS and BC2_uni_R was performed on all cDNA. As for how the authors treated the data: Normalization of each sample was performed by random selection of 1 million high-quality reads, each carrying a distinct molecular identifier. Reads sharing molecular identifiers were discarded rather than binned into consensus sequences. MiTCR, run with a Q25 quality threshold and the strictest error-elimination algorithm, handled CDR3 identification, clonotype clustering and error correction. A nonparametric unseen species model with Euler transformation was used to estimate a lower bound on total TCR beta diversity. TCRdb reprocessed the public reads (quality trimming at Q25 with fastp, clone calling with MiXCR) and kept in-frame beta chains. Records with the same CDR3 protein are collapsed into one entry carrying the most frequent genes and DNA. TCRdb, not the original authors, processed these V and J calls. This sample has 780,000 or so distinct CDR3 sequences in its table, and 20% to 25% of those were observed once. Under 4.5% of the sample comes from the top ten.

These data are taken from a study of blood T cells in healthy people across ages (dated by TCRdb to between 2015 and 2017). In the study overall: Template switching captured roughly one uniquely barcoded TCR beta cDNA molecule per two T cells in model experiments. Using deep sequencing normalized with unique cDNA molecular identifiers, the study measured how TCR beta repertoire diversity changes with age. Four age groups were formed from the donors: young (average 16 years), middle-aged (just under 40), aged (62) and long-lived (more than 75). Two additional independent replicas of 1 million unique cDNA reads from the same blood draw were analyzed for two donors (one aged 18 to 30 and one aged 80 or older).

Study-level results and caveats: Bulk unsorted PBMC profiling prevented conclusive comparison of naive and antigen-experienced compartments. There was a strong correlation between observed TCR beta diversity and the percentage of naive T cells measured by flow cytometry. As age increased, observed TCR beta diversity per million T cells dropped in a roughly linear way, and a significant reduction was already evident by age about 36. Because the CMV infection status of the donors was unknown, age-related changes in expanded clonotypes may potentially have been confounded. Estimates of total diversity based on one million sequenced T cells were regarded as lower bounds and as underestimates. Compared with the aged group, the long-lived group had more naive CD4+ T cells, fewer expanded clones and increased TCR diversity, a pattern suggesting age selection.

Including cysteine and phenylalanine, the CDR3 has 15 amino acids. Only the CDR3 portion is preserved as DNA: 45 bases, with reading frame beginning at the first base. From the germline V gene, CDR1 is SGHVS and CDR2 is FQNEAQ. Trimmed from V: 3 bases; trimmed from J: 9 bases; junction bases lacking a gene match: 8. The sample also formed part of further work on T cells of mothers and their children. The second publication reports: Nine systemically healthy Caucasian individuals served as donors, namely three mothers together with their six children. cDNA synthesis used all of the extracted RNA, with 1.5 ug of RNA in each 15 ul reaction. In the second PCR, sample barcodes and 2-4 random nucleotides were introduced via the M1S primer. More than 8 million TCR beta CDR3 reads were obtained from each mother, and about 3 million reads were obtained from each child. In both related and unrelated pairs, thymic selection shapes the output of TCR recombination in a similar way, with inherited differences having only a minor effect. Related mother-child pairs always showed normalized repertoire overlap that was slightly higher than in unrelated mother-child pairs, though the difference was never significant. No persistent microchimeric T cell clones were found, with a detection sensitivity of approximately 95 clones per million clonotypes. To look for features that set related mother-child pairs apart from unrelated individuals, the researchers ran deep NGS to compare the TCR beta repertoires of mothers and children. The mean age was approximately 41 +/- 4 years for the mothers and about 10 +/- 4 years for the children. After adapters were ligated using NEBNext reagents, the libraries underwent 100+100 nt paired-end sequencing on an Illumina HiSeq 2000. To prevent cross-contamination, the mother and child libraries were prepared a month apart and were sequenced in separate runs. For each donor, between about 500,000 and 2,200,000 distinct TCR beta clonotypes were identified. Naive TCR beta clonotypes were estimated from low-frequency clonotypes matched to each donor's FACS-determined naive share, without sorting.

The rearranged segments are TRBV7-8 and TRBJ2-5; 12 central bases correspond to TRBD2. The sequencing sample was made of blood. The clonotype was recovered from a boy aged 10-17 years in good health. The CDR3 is CASSLGLAGRGAQYF. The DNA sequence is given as TGTGCCAGCAGCTTGGGACTAGCGGGTCGGGGGGCCCAGTACTTC.